These 9 T cell receptor beta chains were sequenced from one sample in a study of OX40 agonist ivuxolimab in advanced cancers. Clones were sequenced by immunoSEQ multiplex PCR, and TCRdb holds only the in-frame ones, with some missing. The table includes over 30,000 clones, approximately 90% detected once. This specimen was CD4+ or CD8+ T cells sorted from blood, taken in a trial of the OX40 agonist ivuxolimab. The receptors derive from an adult with an advanced solid tumor such as melanoma, head and neck, liver or kidney cancer.

The rearrangement links TRBV7-3 to TRBJ2-2; the D gene is possibly TRBD2 (5 bases). Germline V gene lookup returns CDR1 SGHTA and CDR2 FQGTGA. The CDR3 contains 15 residues. V dropped 5 bases and J dropped 1 base, with 11 bases sitting between them. CDR3 sequence reads: CASSNGGGNTGELFF. The CDR3 DNA sequence: TGTGCCAGCAGCAACGGAGGAGGGAACACCGGGGAGCTGTTTTTT.

The table lists this clone with a few counts. The V and J genes are TRBV2 and TRBJ1-5; 11 positions match TRBD1. Germline CDR1 reads SNHLY; CDR2 reads FYNNEI. The CDR3 is 15 amino acids. J gave up 4 bases and V 6 bases, and 5 bases lay outside the gene matches. The chain's CDR3 is CASSGDRGMNQPQHF. The CDR3 DNA sequence: TGTGCCAGCAGCGGGGACAGGGGGATGAATCAGCCCCAGCATTTT.

This chain uses TRBV7-7 with TRBJ2-2; D gene uncertain. Per the germline V gene, CDR1 is SSHAT and CDR2 is FNYEAQ (reference sequence). The length of the CDR3 is 13 residues. The V gene lost 2 bases and the J gene lost 6 bases, with 7 bases spanning the gap. CDR3 residues: CASSLKGSGELFF. In nucleotides, the CDR3 is TGTGCCAGCAGCTTAAAAGGGTCCGGGGAGCTGTTTTTT.

The chain uses TRBV28 and TRBJ1-5; TRBD1 matches 7 bases. The ends lost 2 bases at V and 4 bases at J; junction bases unmatched: 5. This CDR3 has 15 residues. Germline loops: CDR1 MDHEN, CDR2 SYDVKM. CDR3 residues: CASSLPGTVNQPQHF. CDR3 nucleotide sequence: TGTGCCAGCAGTTTACCCGGGACAGTTAATCAGCCCCAGCATTTT.

The gene calls are TRBV7-9 and TRBJ2-7, with 12 bases lining up with TRBD2. V dropped 8 bases and J dropped 3; count of bases not matched to a gene: 5. CDR1 is SEHNR and CDR2 is FQNEAQ in the germline V gene (reference sequence). The CDR3 length is 14 residues. CDR3 DNA sequence: TGTGCCAGCGGGCTAGCGGGGGGGAGCTACGAGCAGTACTTC. It translates to CASGLAGGSYEQYF.

V is TRBV27 and J is TRBJ1-2; the match to TRBD1 covers 7 bases. Germline V gives CDR1 MNHEY, CDR2 SMNVEV (reference sequence). This CDR3 comprises 13 residues. J lost 7 bases, V lost 3 bases, and 5 bases had no gene match. The CDR3 nucleotides read TGTGCCAGCAGTTTGAGGGGGCCGAGTGGCTACACCTTC. This encodes CASSLRGPSGYTF.

This sequence joins TRBV2 and TRBJ1-2, with D unclear. CDR1 is SNHLY and CDR2 is FYNNEI in the germline V gene. V lost 6 bases, J lost 7 bases, and 18 bases lay in between. This CDR3 is 14 amino acids long. CDR3 region: CASSGQVTLAGYTF. In nucleotides, the CDR3 is TGTGCCAGCAGCGGCCAAGTCACCCTGGCTGGCTACACCTTC.

The chain uses TRBV19 and TRBJ1-4, with 7 bases fitting TRBD1. This CDR3 comprises 12 residues. J lost 10 bases, V lost 8 bases, and 7 bases had no gene match. The V gene's germline CDR1 is LNHDA and CDR2 SQIVND (reference sequence). The CDR3 loop reads CASGQEYGKLFF. DNA of the CDR3: TGTGCCAGTGGACAGGAATACGGAAAACTGTTTTTT. Looking up the rest from reference TRBV19 and TRBJ1-4 gives the full variable domain: DGGITQSPKYLFRKEGQNVTLSCEQNLNHDAMYWYRQDPGQGLRLIYYSQIVNDFQKGDIAEGYSVSREKKESFPLTVTSAQKNPTAFYLCASGQEYGKLFFGSGTQLSVL.

V is TRBV4-1 and J is TRBJ2-3; possibly TRBD1 or TRBD2 for D (5 bases each). CDR1 and CDR2 (germline): MGHRA, YSYEKL. The CDR3 is 16 amino acids. V lost 3 bases, J lost 4 bases, and 17 bases lay in between. The CDR3: CASSHRDLYLSDTQYF. Written as DNA, the CDR3 is TGCGCCAGCAGCCACAGGGACCTCTATCTATCAGATACGCAGTATTTT.